This TCR beta chain originates from a study of blood T cell repertoires in COVID-19. This CDR3 spans 15 amino acids. In germline, CDR1 is MNHNS, CDR2 SASEGT. V lost 0 bases and J 8 bases, leaving 13 bases between the germline ends. This clone was counted between two and nine times. The sample contains more than one DNA sequence encoding this CDR3. Data came from immunoSEQ multiplex PCR; TCRdb stores just in-frame clones and leaves some out. The data contain fewer than 30,000 clones, approximately 84% of them singletons. The sample was peripheral blood. This chain links TRBV6-1 with TRBJ1-4; D uncertain. The source of this sequence is a man between 70 and 80 years old with active COVID-19. The CDR3 loop reads CASSEARGGVEKLFF. The DNA of the CDR3 is TGTGCCAGCAGTGAAGCGCGGGGAGGAGTCGAAAAACTGTTTTTT.